Listed here are 32 T cell receptor beta chains from one sample, sequenced in a study of blood T cell repertoires in COVID-19 (dated by TCRdb to 2020 to 2021). Receptor libraries were prepared by the immunoSEQ multiplex PCR assay. TCRdb limited this immuneACCESS table to in-frame rearrangements with V and J called. A share of clones is missing; checked studies link under half to unresolved V genes, and the rest is unexplained. Here the sample has around 170,000 clones; about 88% occur a single time. The ten largest clonotypes hold about a quarter of the sample. The specimen was peripheral blood. Receptors originate from a man aged 60 to 69 with acute or convalescent COVID-19.

The chain combines TRBV27 with TRBJ1-5; 9 bases map to TRBD1. The trim removed 5 bases at V and 0 bases at J, leaving 17 bases unmatched. This CDR3 comprises 20 residues. The V gene's germline CDR1 is MNHEY and CDR2 SMNVEV (reference sequence). The CDR3 nucleotides read TGTGCCAGCAGTCCGCTAGTTGGGACAGGGCCCGCATATAGCAATCAGCCCCAGCATTTT. As protein: CASSPLVGTGPAYSNQPQHF.

The rearrangement joins TRBV5-6 to TRBJ1-6, with a tentative D call TRBD1 (5 bases). Germline values: CDR1 SGHDT, CDR2 YYEEEE. Trimming took 1 base from V and 9 from J, leaving 14 bases between them. This CDR3 is built from 15 residues. The DNA of the CDR3 is TGTGCCAGCAGCTTGATGGGGCAGCCGGGTTCACCCCTCCACTTT. This codes for CASSLMGQPGSPLHF.

This clone has only a few counts. CDR3 DNA sequence: TGTGCCAGCAGTTACGAGGTTCGGCAGCCCCAGCATTTT. Its translation: CASSYEVRQPQHF. The chain joins TRBV6-2 or TRBV6-3 to TRBJ1-5; no clear D. Trimming took 2 bases from V and 7 from J, leaving 9 bases between them. Germline V gene sequence: CDR1 MNHEY, CDR2 SVGEGT. This CDR3 is 13 amino acids long.

V gene TRBV5-1 combines with J gene TRBJ1-2; 7 bases fit TRBD1. The CDR3 covers 13 residues. V shed 2 bases, J shed 6 bases, and the junction held 4 bases outside the gene matches. Per germline, CDR1 SGHRS and CDR2 YFSETQ. As DNA, the CDR3 is TGCGCCAGCAGCTTCACAGGGGACAATGGCTACACCTTC. Encoded protein: CASSFTGDNGYTF. Using reference TRBV5-1 and TRBJ1-2 for the parts outside the CDR3, the full variable domain is KAGVTQTPRYLIKTRGQQVTLSCSPISGHRSVSWYQQTPGQGLQFLFEYFSETQRNKGNFPGRFSGRQFSNSRSEMNVSTLELGDSALYLCASSFTGDNGYTFGSGTRLTVV.

This chain joins TRBV6-5 and TRBJ1-1; TRBD1 matches 8 bases. Germline loops: CDR1 MNHEY, CDR2 SVGAGI. With 7 bases clipped from V and 4 bases from J, the junction kept 11 bases outside the gene matches. The length of the CDR3 is 15 residues. The CDR3, as DNA: TGTGCCAGCACTCCCAGGGGGCAGGGTGGCACTGAAGCTTTCTTT. Amino acids: CASTPRGQGGTEAFF.

CDR3 sequence: CASSYRTGANTGELFF. CDR3 DNA sequence: TGTGCCAGCAGTTACCGCACAGGGGCTAACACCGGGGAGCTGTTTTTT. The chain employs TRBV6-5 and TRBJ2-2, with 7 positions matching TRBD1. Germline-derived CDR1 and CDR2 are MNHEY and SVGAGI. V shed 2 bases, J shed 2 bases, and the junction held 5 bases outside the gene matches. The CDR3 covers 16 residues.

This chain links TRBV24-1 with TRBJ1-1; TRBD1 is a possible D gene (5 bases). Germline V lookup: CDR1 KGHDR, CDR2 SFDVKD. The CDR3 is 13 amino acids. V gave up 9 bases and J gave up 1 base, with 11 bases separating them. The CDR3 DNA sequence: TGTGCCACCGCCGGGGGTTCGAACACTGAAGCTTTCTTT. As protein: CATAGGSNTEAFF.

The chain recombines TRBV7-3 with TRBJ2-3; D is possibly TRBD1 (6 bases). Trimming shortened V by 1 base and J by 1 base, and 9 bases separated the two germline ends. This CDR3 has 15 amino acids. The V gene's germline CDR1 is SGHTA and CDR2 FQGTGA. CDR3 coding DNA: TGTGCCAGCAGCTTAAAAGGGGGAGGCACAGATACGCAGTATTTT. This codes for CASSLKGGGTDTQYF. Variable domain in full (rest from reference TRBV7-3 and TRBJ2-3): GAGVSQTPSNKVTEKGKYVELRCDPISGHTALYWYRQSLGQGPEFLIYFQGTGAADDSGLPNDRFFAVRPEGSVSTLKIQRTERGDSAVYLCASSLKGGGTDTQYFGPGTRLTVL.

This sequence joins TRBV5-6 and TRBJ1-3; D perhaps matches TRBD1 (6 bases). V lost 0 bases and J 4 bases, leaving 11 bases between the germline ends. Germline V CDR1 and CDR2: SGHDT, YYEEEE. The length of the CDR3 is 15 residues. The CDR3 here is CASSLDTGSGNTIYF. The CDR3 nucleotides are TGTGCCAGCAGCTTGGATACAGGGTCCGGAAACACCATATATTTT.

CDR3 bases: TGTGCCACCAGTGATTACCCCGGTAATTATAATTCACCCCTCCACTTT. Its translation: CATSDYPGNYNSPLHF. The chain links TRBV24-1 to TRBJ1-6; D uncertain. This CDR3 contains 16 residues. Germline CDR1 reads KGHDR; CDR2 reads SFDVKD. The V gene lost 2 bases and the J gene lost 4 bases, with 11 bases spanning the gap.

The chain is built from TRBV7-6 and TRBJ2-7, with 8 bases fitting TRBD1. The length of the CDR3 is 17 residues. J was trimmed by 0 bases and V by 2 bases; bases with no gene match: 9. From germline, CDR1 is SGHVS and CDR2 FNYEAQ. In nucleotides, the CDR3 is TGTGCCAGCAGCTTATTCAGGGGGCGAGTCTTCTCCTACGAGCAGTACGTC. Translation: CASSLFRGRVFSYEQYV.

This clone occurred once. This chain connects TRBV6-5 to TRBJ1-1; D gene ambiguous. The length of the CDR3 is 15 residues. Germline V gives CDR1 MNHEY, CDR2 SVGAGI. V was trimmed by 7 bases and J by 1 base, leaving 16 bases between them. The CDR3 is CASTVNPPGNTEAFF. In DNA, the CDR3 is TGTGCCAGCACCGTAAACCCCCCCGGGAACACTGAAGCTTTCTTT.

J is TRBJ1-2 and V is TRBV30; no firm D call. The CDR3 has 11 residues. The germline gives CDR1 GTSNPN, CDR2 SVGIG (reference sequence). Deletions cut 3 bases from V and 8 bases from J, with 10 bases between. Here the CDR3 reads CAWSRGVGYTF. DNA for the CDR3: TGTGCCTGGAGCCGAGGTGTGGGCTACACCTTC.

A remark on this clone: The junction does not match germline at one end; this may be a read error. The rearrangement links TRBV7-3 to TRBJ2-5, with 7 bases fitting TRBD2. The CDR3 is 13 residues long. The germline V gene encodes CDR1 SGHTA and CDR2 FQGTGA. CDR3 amino acids: CASSLIAGETQYF. In DNA form, the CDR3 reads TGTGCCAGCAGTTTAATAGCGGGAGAGACCCAGTACTTC.

The rearrangement links TRBV6-6 to TRBJ1-1; D gene ambiguous. V dropped 2 bases and J dropped 0 bases, with 10 bases sitting between them. From germline, CDR1 is MNHNY and CDR2 SVGAGI (reference sequence). The CDR3 sequence is 15 residues long. The DNA of the CDR3 is TGTGCCAGCAGTTACGTCGGGGATATGAACACTGAAGCTTTCTTT. Translated: CASSYVGDMNTEAFF.

The chain carries TRBV18 and TRBJ2-2, with TRBD2 identical over 8 bases. The V gene end was trimmed by 2 bases and the J gene end by 3 bases; junction bases not matched to a gene: 2. From germline, CDR1 is KGHSH and CDR2 LQKENI. There are 15 residues in the CDR3. CDR3 in amino acids: CASSPTGGYTGELFF. The CDR3 DNA sequence: TGTGCCAGCTCACCAACGGGAGGGTACACCGGGGAGCTGTTTTTT.

V is TRBV30 and J is TRBJ1-2; D is possibly TRBD1 (5 bases). Germline values: CDR1 GTSNPN, CDR2 SVGIG (reference sequence). This CDR3 has 15 amino acids. V gave up 3 bases and J gave up 1 base, with 15 bases separating them. The CDR3 sequence: CAWRGSTASNYGYTF. CDR3 DNA sequence: TGTGCCTGGAGAGGCTCGACAGCCAGTAACTATGGCTACACCTTC.

V usage is TRBV6-1 and J usage is TRBJ1-3, with D tentatively TRBD1 (6 bases). Germline assignment: CDR1 MNHNS and CDR2 SASEGT. Deletions cut 3 bases from V and 0 bases from J, with 12 bases between. There are 16 residues in the CDR3. The CDR3 reads CASSDRQASSGNTIYF. The CDR3 DNA reads TGTGCCAGCAGTGATAGACAGGCGAGCTCTGGAAACACCATATATTTT.

The chain links TRBV12-5 to TRBJ1-6; 8 nucleotides match TRBD1. There are 15 residues in the CDR3. Trimming cost V 7 bases and J 6 bases; bases outside gene matches: 8. CDR1 LGHNT and CDR2 FRNRAP come from the germline V gene. The DNA of the CDR3 is TGTGCTAGTGCCCTGGGTACAGGGGGTAATTCACCCCTCCACTTT. Translated, it gives CASALGTGGNSPLHF.

This clone was observed a few times. The J gene is TRBJ1-2, the V gene TRBV19; 7 bases are shared with TRBD1. Germline CDR1 LNHDA, CDR2 SQIVND (reference sequence). The junction had 4 bases not matched to a gene; V was cut back by 0 bases and J by 3 bases. The CDR3 runs to 15 residues. The CDR3 region is CASSIEGGEYYGYTF. The CDR3 nucleotides read TGTGCCAGTAGTATAGAAGGGGGCGAATACTATGGCTACACCTTC.

The chain links TRBV5-1 to TRBJ2-3; D ambiguous. Trimming pared 2 bases from V and 4 bases from J, leaving 5 bases between. Germline V gives CDR1 SGHRS, CDR2 YFSETQ. This CDR3 contains 12 residues. CDR3 nucleotides: TGCGCCAGCAGCTTCAATGCAGATACGCAGTATTTT. Translated: CASSFNADTQYF.

The gene calls are TRBV5-1 and TRBJ2-5, with D possibly being TRBD2 (5 bases). Per the germline V gene, CDR1 is SGHRS and CDR2 is YFSETQ. V shed 6 bases and J shed 5 bases, with 17 bases lying between them. The length of the CDR3 is 14 residues. Here the CDR3 reads CASTLGVGWETQYF. CDR3 in DNA: TGCGCCAGCACCCTGGGAGTCGGGTGGGAGACCCAGTACTTC.

The CDR3 nucleotides are TGTGCCAGTAGTATAGCCGGGACTAGCTTCTACAATGAGCAGTTCTTC. Translating gives CASSIAGTSFYNEQFF. J is TRBJ2-1 and V is TRBV19, with 9 bases lining up with TRBD2. V lost 1 base and J lost 3; bases outside the gene matches: 4. Germline-derived CDR1 and CDR2 are LNHDA and SQIVND (reference sequence). The CDR3 length is 16 residues.

The rearrangement joins TRBV14 to TRBJ2-5; D not resolved. The CDR3 runs 13 residues. Trimming removed 5 bases at V and 5 bases at J, with 12 bases between. Germline V gene data show CDR1 as SGHDN and CDR2 as FVKESK. The CDR3 is CASSVLWQETQYF. The CDR3 bases are TGTGCCAGCAGCGTTTTGTGGCAGGAGACCCAGTACTTC. Complete variable domain (other parts from reference TRBV14 and TRBJ2-5): EAGVTQFPSHSVIEKGQTVTLRCDPISGHDNLYWYRRVMGKEIKFLLHFVKESKQDESGMPNNRFLAERTGGTYSTLKVQPAELEDSGVYFCASSVLWQETQYFGPGTRLLVL.

CDR3 sequence: CASSLFPERGQPQHF. The DNA of the CDR3 is TGTGCCAGCAGCTTATTTCCCGAAAGAGGTCAGCCCCAGCATTTT. V usage is TRBV7-8 and J usage is TRBJ1-5; D is unresolved. CDR1 is SGHVS and CDR2 is FQNEAQ in the germline V gene. The CDR3 runs to 15 residues. V lost 2 bases to trimming and J lost 6 bases, with 14 bases between them.

The V and J genes are TRBV6-5 and TRBJ1-5, with 9 bases matching TRBD1. The J segment lost 5 bases and the V segment lost 6 bases, leaving 5 bases of the junction unmatched. The V gene's germline CDR1 is MNHEY and CDR2 SVGAGI. CDR3 length: 14 amino acids. CDR3 region: CASRTTGGDQPQHF. The CDR3 DNA sequence: TGTGCCAGCAGGACCACAGGGGGCGATCAGCCCCAGCATTTT.

The chain links TRBV7-9 to TRBJ2-3, with 10 bases that match TRBD2. Trimming at V came to 1 base and at J to 3 bases, leaving 10 bases not matched to a gene. This CDR3 contains 18 residues. The germline CDR1 and CDR2 sequences are SEHNR and FQNEAQ (reference sequence). The chain's CDR3 is CASSLVTLAGVETDTQYF. CDR3 DNA: TGTGCCAGCAGCTTAGTAACTCTAGCGGGAGTAGAGACAGATACGCAGTATTTT.

The chain has TRBV14 and TRBJ2-1, with TRBD1 matching 9 bases. The CDR3 extends over 17 amino acids. Germline CDR1 SGHDN, CDR2 FVKESK. The J segment lost 3 bases and the V segment lost 4 bases, leaving 10 bases of the junction unmatched. CDR3 bases: TGTGCCAGCAGCCCCTTGGCCGGGACAGGGATCTACAATGAGCAGTTCTTC. Translating gives CASSPLAGTGIYNEQFF.

The V and J genes are TRBV6-5 and TRBJ2-7; D perhaps matches TRBD1 (6 bases). The germline CDR1 and CDR2 sequences are MNHEY and SVGAGI. Deletions cut 6 bases from V and 6 bases from J, with 18 bases between. The CDR3 length is 14 residues. The CDR3 nucleotides are TGTGCCAGCAGCTGGAGAGTGGGGGCGAGCGAGCAGTACTTC. This sequence encodes CASSWRVGASEQYF.

The rearrangement uses TRBV19 and TRBJ1-1, with 7 bases fitting TRBD1. The length of the CDR3 is 15 residues. V was pared by 7 bases and J by 4 bases, with 12 bases of the junction left unmatched. Germline loops: CDR1 LNHDA, CDR2 SQIVND (reference sequence). The CDR3 here is CASIPPGGRGTEAFF. CDR3 sequence (DNA): TGTGCCAGTATTCCCCCAGGGGGAAGGGGCACTGAAGCTTTCTTT.

This clone was seen a handful of times. The chain links TRBV4-1 to TRBJ1-6; no clear D gene. The CDR3 has 15 residues. V was clipped by 1 base and J by 5 bases, with 9 bases between them. Germline values: CDR1 MGHRA, CDR2 YSYEKL. Here the CDR3 reads CASSQVFQDNSPLHF. Written as DNA, the CDR3 is TGCGCCAGCAGCCAAGTCTTCCAGGATAATTCACCCCTCCACTTT.

The chain links TRBV4-1 to TRBJ2-5; weak D call: TRBD1 (5 bases). Between the trimmed V and J ends, which lost 5 bases and 1 base, there was a span of 8 bases. The germline CDR1 and CDR2 sequences are MGHRA and YSYEKL. This CDR3 has 13 amino acids. The CDR3 DNA follows: TGCGCCAGCAGCTGGACAATCCAAGAGACCCAGTACTTC. Protein sequence: CASSWTIQETQYF.